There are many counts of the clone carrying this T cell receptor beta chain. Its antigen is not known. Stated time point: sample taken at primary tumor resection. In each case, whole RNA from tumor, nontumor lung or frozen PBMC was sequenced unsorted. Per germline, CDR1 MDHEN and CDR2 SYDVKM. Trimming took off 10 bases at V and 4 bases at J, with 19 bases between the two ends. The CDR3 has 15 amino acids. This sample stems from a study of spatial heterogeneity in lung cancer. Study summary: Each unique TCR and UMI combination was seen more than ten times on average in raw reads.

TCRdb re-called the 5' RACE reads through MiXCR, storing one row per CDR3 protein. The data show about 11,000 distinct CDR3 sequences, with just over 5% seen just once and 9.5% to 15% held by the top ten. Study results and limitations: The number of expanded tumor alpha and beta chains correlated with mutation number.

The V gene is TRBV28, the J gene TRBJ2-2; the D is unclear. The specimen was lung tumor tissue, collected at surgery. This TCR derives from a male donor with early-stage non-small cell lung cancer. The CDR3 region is CAIEKPGSGTGELFF. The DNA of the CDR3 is TGTGCCATCGAGAAACCGGGCTCGGGCACCGGGGAGCTGTTTTTT.